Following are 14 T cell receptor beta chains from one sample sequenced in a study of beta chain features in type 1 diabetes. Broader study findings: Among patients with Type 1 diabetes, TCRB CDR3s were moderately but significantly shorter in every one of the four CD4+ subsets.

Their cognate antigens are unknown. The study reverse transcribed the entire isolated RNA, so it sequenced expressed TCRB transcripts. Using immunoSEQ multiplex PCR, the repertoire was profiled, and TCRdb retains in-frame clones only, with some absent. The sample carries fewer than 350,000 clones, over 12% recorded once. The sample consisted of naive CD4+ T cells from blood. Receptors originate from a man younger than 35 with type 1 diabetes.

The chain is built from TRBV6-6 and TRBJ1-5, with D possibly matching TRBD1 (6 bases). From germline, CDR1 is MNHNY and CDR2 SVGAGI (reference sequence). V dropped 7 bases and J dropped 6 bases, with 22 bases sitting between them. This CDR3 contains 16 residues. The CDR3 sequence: CASTPGSFRGGQPQHF. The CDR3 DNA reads TGTGCCAGCACCCCAGGATCTTTCAGGGGTGGTCAGCCCCAGCATTTT.

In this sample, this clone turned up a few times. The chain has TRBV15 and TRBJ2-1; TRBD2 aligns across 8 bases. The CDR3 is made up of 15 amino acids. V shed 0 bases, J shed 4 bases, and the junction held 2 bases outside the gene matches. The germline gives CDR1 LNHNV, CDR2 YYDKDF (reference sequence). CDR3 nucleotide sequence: TGTGCCACCAGCAGAGAGGGGACTAGATACAATGAGCAGTTCTTC. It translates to CATSREGTRYNEQFF. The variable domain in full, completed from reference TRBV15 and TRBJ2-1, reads DAMVIQNPRYQVTQFGKPVTLSCSQTLNHNVMYWYQQKSSQAPKLLFHYYDKDFNNEADTPDNFQSRRPNTSFCFLDIRSPGLGDTAMYLCATSREGTRYNEQFFGPGTRLTVL.

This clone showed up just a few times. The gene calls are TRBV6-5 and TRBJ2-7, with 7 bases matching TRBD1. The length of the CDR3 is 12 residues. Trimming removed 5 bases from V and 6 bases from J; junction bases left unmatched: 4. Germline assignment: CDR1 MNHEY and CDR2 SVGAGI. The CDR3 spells CASSAYRGEQYF. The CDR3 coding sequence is TGTGCCAGCAGTGCGTACAGGGGCGAGCAGTACTTC.

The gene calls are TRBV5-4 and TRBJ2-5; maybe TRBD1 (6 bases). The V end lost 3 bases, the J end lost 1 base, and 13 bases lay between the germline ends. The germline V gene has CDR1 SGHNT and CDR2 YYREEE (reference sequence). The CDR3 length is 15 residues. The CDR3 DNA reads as TGTGCCAGCAGCTGGACAGTTGGGGTCCAAGAGACCCAGTACTTC. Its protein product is CASSWTVGVQETQYF.

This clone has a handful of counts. CDR3 nucleotides: TGTGCCAGCAGCCCCCAAGGGACACGTAATGAGCAGTTCTTC. Translated, it gives CASSPQGTRNEQFF. This chain joins TRBV5-4 and TRBJ2-1, with TRBD1 as a possible D gene (6 bases). CDR1 SGHNT and CDR2 YYREEE come from the germline V gene (reference sequence). The CDR3 covers 14 residues. Trimming stripped 4 bases from V and 7 bases from J, with 15 bases between.

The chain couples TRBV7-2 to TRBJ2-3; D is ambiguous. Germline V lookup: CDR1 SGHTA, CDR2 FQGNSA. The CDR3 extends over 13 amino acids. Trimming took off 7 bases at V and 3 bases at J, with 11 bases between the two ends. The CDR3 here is CASMLEPTDTQYF. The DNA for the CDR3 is TGTGCCAGCATGCTGGAGCCAACAGATACGCAGTATTTT.

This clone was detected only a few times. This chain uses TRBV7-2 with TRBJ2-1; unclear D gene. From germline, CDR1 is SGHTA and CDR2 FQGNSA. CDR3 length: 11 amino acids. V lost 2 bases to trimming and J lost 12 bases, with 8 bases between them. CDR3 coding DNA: TGTGCCAGCAGCTTATGGCTTGGGCAGTTCTTC. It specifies CASSLWLGQFF.

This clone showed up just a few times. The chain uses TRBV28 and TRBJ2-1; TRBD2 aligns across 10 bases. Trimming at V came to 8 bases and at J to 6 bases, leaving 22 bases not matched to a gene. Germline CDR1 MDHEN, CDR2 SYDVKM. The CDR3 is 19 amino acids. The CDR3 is CASSRYPGTSGIRANEQFF. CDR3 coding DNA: TGTGCCAGCTCCCGGTACCCGGGAACTAGCGGGATAAGAGCCAATGAGCAGTTCTTC.

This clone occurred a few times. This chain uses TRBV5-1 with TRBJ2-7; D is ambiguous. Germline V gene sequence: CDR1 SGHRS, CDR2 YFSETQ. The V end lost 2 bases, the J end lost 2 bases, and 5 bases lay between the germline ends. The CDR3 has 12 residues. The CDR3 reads CASSFGAYEQYF. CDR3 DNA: TGCGCCAGCAGCTTCGGTGCCTACGAGCAGTACTTC. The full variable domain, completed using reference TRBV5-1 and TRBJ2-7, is KAGVTQTPRYLIKTRGQQVTLSCSPISGHRSVSWYQQTPGQGLQFLFEYFSETQRNKGNFPGRFSGRQFSNSRSEMNVSTLELGDSALYLCASSFGAYEQYFGPGTRLTVT.

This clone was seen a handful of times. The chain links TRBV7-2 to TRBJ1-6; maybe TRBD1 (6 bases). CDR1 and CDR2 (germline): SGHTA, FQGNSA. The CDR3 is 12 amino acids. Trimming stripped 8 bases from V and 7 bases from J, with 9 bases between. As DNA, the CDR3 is TGTGCCAGCGGTACAGGGAATTCACCCCTCCACTTT. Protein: CASGTGNSPLHF.

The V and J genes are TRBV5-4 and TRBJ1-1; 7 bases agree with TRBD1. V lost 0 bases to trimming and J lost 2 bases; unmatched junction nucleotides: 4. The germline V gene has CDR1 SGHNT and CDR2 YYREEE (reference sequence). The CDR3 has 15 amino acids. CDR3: CASSLDKGANTEAFF. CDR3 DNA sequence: TGTGCCAGCAGCTTGGATAAGGGGGCTAACACTGAAGCTTTCTTT.

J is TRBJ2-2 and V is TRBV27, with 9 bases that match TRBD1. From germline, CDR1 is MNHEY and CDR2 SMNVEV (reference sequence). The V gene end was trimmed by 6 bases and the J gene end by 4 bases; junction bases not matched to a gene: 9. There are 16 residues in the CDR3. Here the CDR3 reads CASRGRQGGFTGELFF. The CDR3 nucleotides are TGTGCCAGCAGGGGAAGACAGGGGGGTTTCACCGGGGAGCTGTTTTTT.

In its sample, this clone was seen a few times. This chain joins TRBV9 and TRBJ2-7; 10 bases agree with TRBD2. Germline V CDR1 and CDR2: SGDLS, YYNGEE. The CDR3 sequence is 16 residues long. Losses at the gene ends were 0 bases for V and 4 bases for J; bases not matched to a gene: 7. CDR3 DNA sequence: TGTGCCAGCAGCGTAGAAAACAGCGGGAGGGGGTACGAGCAGTACTTC. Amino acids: CASSVENSGRGYEQYF.

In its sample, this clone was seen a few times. This chain's CDR3 is CAWSKSDRRNQPQHF. CDR3 in DNA: TGTGCCTGGAGCAAATCAGACAGGAGAAATCAGCCCCAGCATTTT. The V and J genes are TRBV30 and TRBJ1-5; D might be TRBD1 (6 bases). The CDR3 loop spans 15 amino acids. V lost 3 bases and J lost 4, with 16 bases in between. Germline V gene lookup returns CDR1 GTSNPN and CDR2 SVGIG (reference sequence).